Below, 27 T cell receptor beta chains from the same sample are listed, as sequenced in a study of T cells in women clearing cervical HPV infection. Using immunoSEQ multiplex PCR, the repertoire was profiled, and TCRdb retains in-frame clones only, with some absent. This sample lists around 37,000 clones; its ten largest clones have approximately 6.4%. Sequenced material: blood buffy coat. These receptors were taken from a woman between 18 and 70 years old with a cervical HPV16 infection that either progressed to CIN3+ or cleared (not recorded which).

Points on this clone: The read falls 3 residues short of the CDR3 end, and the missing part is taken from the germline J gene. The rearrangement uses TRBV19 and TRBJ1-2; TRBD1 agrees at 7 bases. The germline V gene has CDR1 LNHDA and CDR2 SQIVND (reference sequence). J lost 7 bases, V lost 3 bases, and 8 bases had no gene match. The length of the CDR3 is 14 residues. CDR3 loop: CASSIGQGGGGYTF. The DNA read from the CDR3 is TGTGCCAGTAGTATTGGCCAGGGGGGCGGTGGC.

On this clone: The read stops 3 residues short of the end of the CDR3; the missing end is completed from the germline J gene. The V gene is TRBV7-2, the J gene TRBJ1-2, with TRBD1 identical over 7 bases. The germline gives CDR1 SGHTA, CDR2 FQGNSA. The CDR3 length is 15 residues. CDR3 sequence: CASSLAWDSRNDYTF. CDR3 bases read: TGTGCCAGCAGCTTAGCCTGGGACAGTCGCAATGAC.

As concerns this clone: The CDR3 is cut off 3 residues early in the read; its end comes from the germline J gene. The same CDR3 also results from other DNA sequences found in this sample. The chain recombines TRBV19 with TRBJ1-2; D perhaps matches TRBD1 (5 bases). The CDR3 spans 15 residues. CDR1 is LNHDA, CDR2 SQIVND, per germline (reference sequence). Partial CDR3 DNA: TGTGCCAGTAGTATTACTAGCGGGGCGTACAATGAC. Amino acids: CASSITSGAYND. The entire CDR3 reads CASSITSGAYNDYTF.

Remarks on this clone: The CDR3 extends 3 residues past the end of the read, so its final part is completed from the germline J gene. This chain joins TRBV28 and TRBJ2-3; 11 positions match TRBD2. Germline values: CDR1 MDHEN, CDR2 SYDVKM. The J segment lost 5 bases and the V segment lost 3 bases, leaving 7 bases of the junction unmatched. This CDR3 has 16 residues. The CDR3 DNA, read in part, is TGTGCCAGCAGTTTGAGGCTAGCGGGGGGTCAAGATACG. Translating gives CASSLRLAGGQDT. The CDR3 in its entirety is CASSLRLAGGQDTQYF.

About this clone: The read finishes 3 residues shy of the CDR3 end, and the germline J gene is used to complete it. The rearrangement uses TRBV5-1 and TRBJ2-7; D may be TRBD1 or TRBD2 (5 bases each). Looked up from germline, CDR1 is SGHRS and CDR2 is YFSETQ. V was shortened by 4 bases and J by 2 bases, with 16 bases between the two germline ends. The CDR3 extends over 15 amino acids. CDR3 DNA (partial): TGCGCCAGCAGCCTGGGGGTGGCCGGGGCCTACGAG. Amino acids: CASSLGVAGAYE. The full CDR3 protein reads CASSLGVAGAYEQYF.

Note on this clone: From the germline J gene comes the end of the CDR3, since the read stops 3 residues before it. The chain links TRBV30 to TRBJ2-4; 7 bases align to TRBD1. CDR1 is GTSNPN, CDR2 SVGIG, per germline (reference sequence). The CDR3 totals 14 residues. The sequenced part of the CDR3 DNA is TGTGCCTGGAGTGTTCGTAGACAGGGAGATGGT. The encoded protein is CAWSVRRQGDG. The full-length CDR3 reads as CAWSVRRQGDGQYF.

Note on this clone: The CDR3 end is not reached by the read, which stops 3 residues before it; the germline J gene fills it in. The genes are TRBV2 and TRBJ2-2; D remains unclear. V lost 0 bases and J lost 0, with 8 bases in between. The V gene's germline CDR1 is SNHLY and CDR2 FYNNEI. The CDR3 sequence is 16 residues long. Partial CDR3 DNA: TGTGCCAGCAGTGAAGCCTATCTGTCGAACACCGGGGAG. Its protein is CASSEAYLSNTGE. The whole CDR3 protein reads CASSEAYLSNTGELFF.

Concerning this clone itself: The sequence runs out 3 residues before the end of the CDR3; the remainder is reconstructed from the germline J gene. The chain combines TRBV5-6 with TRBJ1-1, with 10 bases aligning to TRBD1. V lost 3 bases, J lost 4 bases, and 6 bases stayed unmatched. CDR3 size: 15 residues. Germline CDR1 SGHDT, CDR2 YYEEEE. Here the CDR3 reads CASSWLGTGATEAFF. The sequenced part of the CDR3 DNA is TGTGCCAGCAGCTGGCTTGGGACAGGGGCCACTGAA.

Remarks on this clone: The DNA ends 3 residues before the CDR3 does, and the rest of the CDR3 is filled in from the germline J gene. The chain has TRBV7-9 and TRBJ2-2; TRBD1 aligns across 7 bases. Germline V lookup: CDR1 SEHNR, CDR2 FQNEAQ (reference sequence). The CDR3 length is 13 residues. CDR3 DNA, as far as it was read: TGTGCCAGCAGCTTAACGACAGGGAAACCG. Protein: CASSLTTGKP. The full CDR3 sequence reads CASSLTTGKPLFF.

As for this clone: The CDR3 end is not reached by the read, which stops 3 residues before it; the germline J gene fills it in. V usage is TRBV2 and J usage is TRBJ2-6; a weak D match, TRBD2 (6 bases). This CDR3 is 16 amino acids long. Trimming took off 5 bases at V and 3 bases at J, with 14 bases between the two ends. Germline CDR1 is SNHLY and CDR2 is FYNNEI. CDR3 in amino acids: CASSRRGINGANVLTF. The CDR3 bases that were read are TGTGCCAGCAGTCGACGGGGGATTAATGGGGCCAACGTC.

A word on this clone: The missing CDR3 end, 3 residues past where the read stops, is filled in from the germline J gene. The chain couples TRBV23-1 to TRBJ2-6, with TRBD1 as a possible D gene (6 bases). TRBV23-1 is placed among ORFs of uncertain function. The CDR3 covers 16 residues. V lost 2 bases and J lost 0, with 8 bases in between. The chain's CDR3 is CASSQLGGSGANVLTF. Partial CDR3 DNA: TGCGCCAGCAGTCAACTAGGGGGCTCTGGGGCCAACGTC.

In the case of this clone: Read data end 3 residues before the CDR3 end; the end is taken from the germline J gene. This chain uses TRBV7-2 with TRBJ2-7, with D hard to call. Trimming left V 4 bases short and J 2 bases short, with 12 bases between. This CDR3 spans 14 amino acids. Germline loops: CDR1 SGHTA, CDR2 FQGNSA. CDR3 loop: CASSSQPDTYEQYF. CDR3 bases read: TGTGCCAGCAGCTCCCAACCCGACACCTACGAG.

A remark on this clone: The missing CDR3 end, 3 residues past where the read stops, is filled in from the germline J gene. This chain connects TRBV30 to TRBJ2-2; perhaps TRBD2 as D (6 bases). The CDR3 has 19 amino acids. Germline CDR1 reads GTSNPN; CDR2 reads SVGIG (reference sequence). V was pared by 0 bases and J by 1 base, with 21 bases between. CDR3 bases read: TGTGCCTGGAGTGTACGGGTAGGGCGGCTAGCGAGGAACACCGGGGAG. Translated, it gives CAWSVRVGRLARNTGE. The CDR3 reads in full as CAWSVRVGRLARNTGELFF.

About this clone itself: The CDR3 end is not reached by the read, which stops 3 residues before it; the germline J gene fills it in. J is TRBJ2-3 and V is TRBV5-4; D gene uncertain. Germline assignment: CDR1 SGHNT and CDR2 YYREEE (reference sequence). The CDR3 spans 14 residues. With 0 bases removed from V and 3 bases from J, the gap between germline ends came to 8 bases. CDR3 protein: CASSLASGTDTQYF. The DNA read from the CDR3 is TGTGCCAGCAGCTTGGCGTCAGGAACAGATACG.

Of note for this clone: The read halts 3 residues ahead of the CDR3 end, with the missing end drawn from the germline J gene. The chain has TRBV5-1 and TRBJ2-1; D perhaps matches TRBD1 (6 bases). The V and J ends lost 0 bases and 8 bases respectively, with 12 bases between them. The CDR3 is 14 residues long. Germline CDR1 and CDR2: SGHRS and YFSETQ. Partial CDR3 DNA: TGCGCCAGCAGCTTGGACGGACAGTTCGATGAG. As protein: CASSLDGQFDE. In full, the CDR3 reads CASSLDGQFDEQFF.

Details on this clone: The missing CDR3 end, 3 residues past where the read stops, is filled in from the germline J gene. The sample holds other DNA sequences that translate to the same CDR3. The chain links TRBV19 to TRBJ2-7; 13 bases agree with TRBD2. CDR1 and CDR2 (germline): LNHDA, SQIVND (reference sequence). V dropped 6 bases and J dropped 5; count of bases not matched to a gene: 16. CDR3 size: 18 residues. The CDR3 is CASSRGGLAGFSRHEQYF. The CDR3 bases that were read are TGTGCCAGTAGCCGGGGGGGACTAGCGGGGTTCTCCCGCCACGAG.

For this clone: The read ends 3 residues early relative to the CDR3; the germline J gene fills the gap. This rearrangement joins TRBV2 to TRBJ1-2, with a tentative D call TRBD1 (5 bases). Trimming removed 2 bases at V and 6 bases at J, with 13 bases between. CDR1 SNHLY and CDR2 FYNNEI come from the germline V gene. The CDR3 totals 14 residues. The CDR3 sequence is CASSEYRTLNGYTF. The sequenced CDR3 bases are TGTGCCAGCAGTGAATATAGGACACTTAATGGC.

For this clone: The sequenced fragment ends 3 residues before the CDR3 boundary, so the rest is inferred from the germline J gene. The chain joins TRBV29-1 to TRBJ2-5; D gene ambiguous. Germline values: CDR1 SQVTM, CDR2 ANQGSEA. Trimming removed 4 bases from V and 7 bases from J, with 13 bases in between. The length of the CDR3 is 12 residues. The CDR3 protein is CSVVEKKATQYF. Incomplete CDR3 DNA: TGCAGCGTTGTAGAAAAAAAAGCGACC. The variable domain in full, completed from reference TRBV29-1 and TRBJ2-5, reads SAVISQKPSRDICQRGTSLTIQCQVDSQVTMMFWYRQQPGQSLTLIATANQGSEATYESGFVIDKFPISRPNLTFSTLTVSNMSPEDSSIYLCSVVEKKATQYFGPGTRLLVL.

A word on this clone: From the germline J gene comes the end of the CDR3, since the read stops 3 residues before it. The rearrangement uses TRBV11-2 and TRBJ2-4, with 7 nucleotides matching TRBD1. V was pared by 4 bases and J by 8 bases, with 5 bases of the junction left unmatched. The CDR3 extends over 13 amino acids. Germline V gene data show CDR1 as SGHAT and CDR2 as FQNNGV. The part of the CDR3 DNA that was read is TGTGCCAGCAGCTCAGACAGGGTGGACATT. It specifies CASSSDRVDI. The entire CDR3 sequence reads CASSSDRVDIQYF.

Here the CDR3 reads CASSLPDRAPGNTIYF. The sequenced part of the CDR3 DNA is TGCGCCAGCAGCCTGCCGGACAGGGCTCCTGGAAACACC. The rearrangement links TRBV5-1 to TRBJ1-3; the match to TRBD1 covers 8 bases. Sequencing ends 3 residues short of the CDR3 end; the germline J gene provides the rest. The germline V gene encodes CDR1 SGHRS and CDR2 YFSETQ. The CDR3 length is 16 residues. With V trimmed by 4 bases and J by 2 bases, 8 bases remained unmatched.

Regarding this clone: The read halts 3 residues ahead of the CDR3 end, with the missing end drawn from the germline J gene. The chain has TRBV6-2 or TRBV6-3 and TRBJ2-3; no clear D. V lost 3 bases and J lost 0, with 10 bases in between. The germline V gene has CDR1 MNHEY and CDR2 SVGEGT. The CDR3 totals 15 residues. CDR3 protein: CASSYHSPSTDTQYF. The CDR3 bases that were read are TGTGCCAGCAGTTATCACTCACCAAGCACAGATACG.

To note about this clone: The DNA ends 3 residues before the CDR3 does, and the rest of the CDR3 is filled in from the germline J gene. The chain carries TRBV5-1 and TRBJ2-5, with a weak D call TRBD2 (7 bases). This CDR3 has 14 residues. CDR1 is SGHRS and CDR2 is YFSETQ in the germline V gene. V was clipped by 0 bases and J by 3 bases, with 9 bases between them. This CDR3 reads CASSLVGGEETQYF. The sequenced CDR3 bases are TGCGCCAGCAGCTTGGTAGGGGGGGAAGAGACC.

The part of the CDR3 DNA that was read is TGCGCCAGCAGCTCCGGACAGGGAGGATTTAGTACC. This gives the protein CASSSGQGGFST. In full, the CDR3 reads CASSSGQGGFSTQYF. The V call is TRBV5-1, the J call TRBJ2-5; 8 bases line up with TRBD1. The observed sequence ends 3 residues before the CDR3 terminus, with the missing tail filled in from the germline J gene. The CDR3 runs to 15 residues. CDR1 and CDR2 from the germline V gene are SGHRS and YFSETQ.

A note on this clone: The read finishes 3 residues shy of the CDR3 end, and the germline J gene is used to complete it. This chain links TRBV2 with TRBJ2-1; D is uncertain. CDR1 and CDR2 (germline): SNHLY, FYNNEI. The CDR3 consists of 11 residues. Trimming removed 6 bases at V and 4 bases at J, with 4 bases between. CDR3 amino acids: CASSPYNEQFF. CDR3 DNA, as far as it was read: TGTGCCAGCAGCCCGTACAATGAG.

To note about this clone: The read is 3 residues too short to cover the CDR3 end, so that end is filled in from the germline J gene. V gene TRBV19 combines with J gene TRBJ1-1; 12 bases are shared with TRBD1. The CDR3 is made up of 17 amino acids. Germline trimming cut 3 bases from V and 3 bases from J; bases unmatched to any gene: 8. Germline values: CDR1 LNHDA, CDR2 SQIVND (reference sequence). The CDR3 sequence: CASSMLGQGALYTEAFF. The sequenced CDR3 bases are TGTGCCAGTAGTATGCTGGGACAGGGGGCCTTATACACTGAA.

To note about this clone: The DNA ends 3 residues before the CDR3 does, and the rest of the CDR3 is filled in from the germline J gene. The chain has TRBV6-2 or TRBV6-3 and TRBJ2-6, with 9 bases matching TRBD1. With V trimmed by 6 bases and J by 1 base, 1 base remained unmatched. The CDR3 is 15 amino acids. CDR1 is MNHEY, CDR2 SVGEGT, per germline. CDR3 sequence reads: CASSGQGSGANVLTF. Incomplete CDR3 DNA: TGTGCCAGCAGCGGACAGGGGTCTGGGGCCAACGTC.

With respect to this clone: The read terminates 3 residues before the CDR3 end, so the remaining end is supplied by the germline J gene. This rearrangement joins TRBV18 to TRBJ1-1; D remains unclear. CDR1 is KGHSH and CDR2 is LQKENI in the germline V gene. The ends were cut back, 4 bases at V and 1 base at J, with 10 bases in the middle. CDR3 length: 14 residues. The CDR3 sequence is CASSQSGENTEAFF. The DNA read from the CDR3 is TGTGCCAGCTCACAAAGCGGAGAGAACACTGAA.